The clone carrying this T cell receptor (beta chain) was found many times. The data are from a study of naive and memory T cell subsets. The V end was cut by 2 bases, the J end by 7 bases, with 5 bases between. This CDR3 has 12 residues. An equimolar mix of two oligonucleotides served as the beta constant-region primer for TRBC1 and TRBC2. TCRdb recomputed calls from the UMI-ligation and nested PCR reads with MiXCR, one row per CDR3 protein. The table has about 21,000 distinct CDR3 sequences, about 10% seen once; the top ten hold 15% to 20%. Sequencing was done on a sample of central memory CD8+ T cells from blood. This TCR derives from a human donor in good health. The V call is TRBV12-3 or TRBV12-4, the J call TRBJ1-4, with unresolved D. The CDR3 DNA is TGTGCCAGCAGTTTATACGGTGAAAAACTGTTTTTT. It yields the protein CASSLYGEKLFF.